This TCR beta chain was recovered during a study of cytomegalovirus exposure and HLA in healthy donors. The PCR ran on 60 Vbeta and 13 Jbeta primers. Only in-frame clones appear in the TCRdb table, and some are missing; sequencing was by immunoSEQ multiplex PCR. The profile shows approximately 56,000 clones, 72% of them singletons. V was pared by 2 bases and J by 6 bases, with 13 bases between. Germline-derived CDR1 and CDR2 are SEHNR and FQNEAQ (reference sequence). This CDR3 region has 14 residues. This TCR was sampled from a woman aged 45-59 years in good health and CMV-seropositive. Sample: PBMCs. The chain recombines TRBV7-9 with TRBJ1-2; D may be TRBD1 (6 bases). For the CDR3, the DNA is TGTGCCAGCAGCTTATTAGCGGGGGCGGATGGCTACACCTTC. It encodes CASSLLAGADGYTF.